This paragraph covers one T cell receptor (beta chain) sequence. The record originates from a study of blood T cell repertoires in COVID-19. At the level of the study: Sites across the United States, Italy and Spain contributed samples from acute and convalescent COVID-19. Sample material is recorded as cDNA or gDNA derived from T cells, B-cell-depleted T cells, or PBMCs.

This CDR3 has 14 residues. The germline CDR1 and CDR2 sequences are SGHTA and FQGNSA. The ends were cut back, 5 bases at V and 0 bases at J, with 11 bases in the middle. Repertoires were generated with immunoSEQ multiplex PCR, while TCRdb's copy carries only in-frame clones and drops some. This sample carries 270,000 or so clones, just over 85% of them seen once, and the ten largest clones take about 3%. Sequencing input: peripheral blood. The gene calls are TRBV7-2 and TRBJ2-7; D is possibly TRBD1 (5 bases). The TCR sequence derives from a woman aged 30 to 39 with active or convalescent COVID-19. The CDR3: CASSATAFSYEQYF. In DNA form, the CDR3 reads TGTGCCAGCAGCGCGACAGCTTTCTCCTACGAGCAGTACTTC.